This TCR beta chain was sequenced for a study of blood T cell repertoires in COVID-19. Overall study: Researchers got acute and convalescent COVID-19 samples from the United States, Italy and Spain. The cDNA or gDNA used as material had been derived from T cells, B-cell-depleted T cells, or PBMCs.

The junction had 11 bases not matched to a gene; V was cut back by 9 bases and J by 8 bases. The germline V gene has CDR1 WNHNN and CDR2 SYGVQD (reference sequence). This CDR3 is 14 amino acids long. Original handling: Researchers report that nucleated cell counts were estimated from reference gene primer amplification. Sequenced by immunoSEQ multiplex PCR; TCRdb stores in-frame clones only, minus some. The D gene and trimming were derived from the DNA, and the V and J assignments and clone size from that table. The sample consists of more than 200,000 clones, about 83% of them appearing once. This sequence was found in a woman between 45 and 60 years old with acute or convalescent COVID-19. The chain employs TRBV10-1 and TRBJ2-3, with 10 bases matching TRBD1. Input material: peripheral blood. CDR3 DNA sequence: TGCGCCAGTGCCGGGACAGGGGAAGTGGGTACGCAGTATTTT. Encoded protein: CASAGTGEVGTQYF.